The TCR beta chain described here comes from a study of blood T cell repertoires in COVID-19. Study summary: Specimens from acute and convalescent COVID-19 originated in the United States, Italy and Spain. The cDNA or gDNA used as material had been derived from T cells, B-cell-depleted T cells, or PBMCs.

With V trimmed by 6 bases and J by 0 bases, 5 bases remained unmatched. The CDR3 has 16 residues. Per the germline V gene, CDR1 is SNHLY and CDR2 is FYNNEI. Here immunoSEQ multiplex PCR was the method, and the copy in TCRdb shows in-frame clones only, minus some. The sample yields around 400,000 clones, about 87% seen once. This clone is a singleton in its sample. During active infection, Seattle patients enrolled and were then monitored through disease. This receptor was identified in a woman aged 55-69 years with COVID-19, enrolled during active disease. Material for sequencing was peripheral blood. The chain links TRBV2 to TRBJ2-3, with 11 bases identical to TRBD2. The CDR3 nucleotides read TGTGCCAGCAGGAGACTAGCGGGGAAGAGCACAGATACGCAGTATTTT. This codes for CASRRLAGKSTDTQYF.